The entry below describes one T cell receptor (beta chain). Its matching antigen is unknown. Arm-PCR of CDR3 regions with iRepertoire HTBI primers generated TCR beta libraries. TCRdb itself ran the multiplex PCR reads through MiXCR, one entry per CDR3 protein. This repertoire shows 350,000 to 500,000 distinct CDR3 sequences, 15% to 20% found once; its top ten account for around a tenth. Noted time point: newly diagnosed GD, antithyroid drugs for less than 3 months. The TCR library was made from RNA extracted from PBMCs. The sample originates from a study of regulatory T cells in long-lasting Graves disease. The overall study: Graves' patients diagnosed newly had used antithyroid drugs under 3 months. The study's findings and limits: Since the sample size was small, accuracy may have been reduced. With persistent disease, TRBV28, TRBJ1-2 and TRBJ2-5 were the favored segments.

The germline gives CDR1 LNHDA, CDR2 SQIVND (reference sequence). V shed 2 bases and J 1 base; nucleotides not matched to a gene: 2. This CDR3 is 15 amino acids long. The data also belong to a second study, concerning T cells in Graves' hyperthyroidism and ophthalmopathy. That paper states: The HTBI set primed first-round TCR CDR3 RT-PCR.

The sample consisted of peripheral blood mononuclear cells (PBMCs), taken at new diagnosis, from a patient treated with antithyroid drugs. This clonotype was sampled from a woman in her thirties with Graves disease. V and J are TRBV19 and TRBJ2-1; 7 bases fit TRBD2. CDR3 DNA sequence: TGTGCCAGTAGTATACGGGGAGGGTCCTACAATGAGCAGTTCTTC. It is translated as CASSIRGGSYNEQFF.